This TCR beta chain was obtained from a study of cytomegalovirus exposure and HLA in healthy donors. Study-level points and caveats: The authors judged a highly shared variant cluster likely a sequencing artifact. Around 160 TCR beta chains were listed as cytomegalovirus-associated. HLA alleles showed associations with 15,000 to 20,000 TCR beta sequences in a later analysis, at a 0.05 false discovery rate.

Remarks on this clone: Its specificity is not known.

The CDR3 is made up of 15 amino acids. The germline CDR1 and CDR2 sequences are SGHDN and FVKESK. The V gene lost 0 bases and the J gene lost 1 base, with 7 bases spanning the gap. The PCR ran on 60 Vbeta and 13 Jbeta primers. The method was immunoSEQ multiplex PCR; TCRdb's version includes in-frame clones alone and lacks a portion of them. In the table there are around 140,000 clones, about four fifths of which are singletons. The V call is TRBV14, the J call TRBJ1-3; D is undetermined. This receptor was taken from a male donor in good health and CMV-seronegative. Sequencing input: PBMCs. CDR3 bases: TGTGCCAGCAGCCAAGATCACATATCTGGAAACACCATATATTTT. Encoded protein: CASSQDHISGNTIYF.